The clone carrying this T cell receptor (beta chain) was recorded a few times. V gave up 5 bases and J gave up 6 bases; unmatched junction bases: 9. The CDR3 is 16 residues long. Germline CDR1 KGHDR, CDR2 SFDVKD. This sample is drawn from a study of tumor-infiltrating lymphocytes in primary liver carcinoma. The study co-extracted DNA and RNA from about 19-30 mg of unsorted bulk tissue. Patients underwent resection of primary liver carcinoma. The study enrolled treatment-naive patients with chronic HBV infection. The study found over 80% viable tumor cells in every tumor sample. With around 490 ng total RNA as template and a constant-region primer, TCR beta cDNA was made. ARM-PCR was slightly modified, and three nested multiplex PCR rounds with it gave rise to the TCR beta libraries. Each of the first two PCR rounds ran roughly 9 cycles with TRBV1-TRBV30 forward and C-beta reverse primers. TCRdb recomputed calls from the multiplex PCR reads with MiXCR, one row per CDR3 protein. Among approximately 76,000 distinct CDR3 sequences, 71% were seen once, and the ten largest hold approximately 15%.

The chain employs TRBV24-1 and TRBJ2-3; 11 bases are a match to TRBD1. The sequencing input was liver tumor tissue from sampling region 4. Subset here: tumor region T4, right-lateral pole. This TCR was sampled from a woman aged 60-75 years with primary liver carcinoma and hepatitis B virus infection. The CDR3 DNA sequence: TGTGCCACCAGTGCGGGGACAGGGGGTATTTCGGATACGCAGTATTTT. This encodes CATSAGTGGISDTQYF.